Listed below are T cell receptor beta chains from one sample, sequenced in a study of T cell changes during pregnancy in multiple sclerosis. TCRdb's table, derived via immunoSEQ multiplex PCR, lists solely in-frame clones and lacks some. The sample records about 60,000 clones, roughly 92% being singletons. The source was peripheral blood, collected in the first trimester of pregnancy. These receptors were collected from a female donor with multiple sclerosis, enrolled in a pregnancy study. CDR3s include the opening cysteine and the closing phenylalanine or tryptophan. D genes are given only for firm matches. Size is omitted from some rows. Given values are once, few, many or a class for expanded clones.

>-|TRBJ1-2|-|TRBV7-2
TGTGCCAGCAGCCTAGAGGGGCAGGGCGGCTACACCTTC
CASSLEGQGGYTF
>-|TRBJ2-1|TRBD1|TRBV25-1
TGTGCCAGCAGCCTGGACAGGGGAGACACCTACAATGAGCAGTTCTTC
CASSLDRGDTYNEQFF
>-|TRBJ2-5|-|TRBV14
TGTGCCAGCAGCCAAGAAGCATTGGGGAGGTTGGTTGTTCTGGAGACCCAGTACTTC
CASSQEALGRLVVLETQYF
>-|TRBJ2-5|-|TRBV7-2
TGTGCCAGCAGCTTAGCCAAGGGACAAGGAGAGACCCAGTACTTC
CASSLAKGQGETQYF
>-|TRBJ2-1|TRBD2|TRBV5-4
TGTGCCAGCAGCTTGAACGGGGGGGCGAATGAGCAGTTCTTC
CASSLNGGANEQFF
>-|TRBJ2-2|TRBD1|TRBV7-2
TGTGCCAGCAGAAGCGACAGGGCCTTCACCGGGGAGCTGTTTTTT
CASRSDRAFTGELFF
>-|TRBJ2-7|-|TRBV30
TGTGCCTGGAGTGTACTCGACGAGCAGTACTTC
CAWSVLDEQYF
>-|TRBJ2-7|-|TRBV4-1
TGCGCCAGCAGCCAAGAGGCAGGACATACCTACGAGCAGTACTTC
CASSQEAGHTYEQYF
>-|TRBJ2-1|TRBD2|TRBV10-3
TGTGCCACTCTAAGCGGGGCCCCTTACAATGAGCAGTTCTTC
CATLSGAPYNEQFF
>-|TRBJ1-1|-|TRBV16
TGTGCCAGCAGCCAATCGGGGGGAGTGAACACTGAAGCTTTCTTT
CASSQSGGVNTEAFF
>-|TRBJ2-5|-|TRBV5-1
TGCGCCAGCAGTCCTTGGGGAGTGGGGGCGGGCCAAGAGACCCAGTACTTC
CASSPWGVGAGQETQYF
>-|TRBJ2-7|TRBD2|TRBV11-2
TGTGCCAGCAGCTTAGAACTAGCGGGGGCCTACGAGCAGTACTTC
CASSLELAGAYEQYF
>-|TRBJ1-4|TRBD1|TRBV25-1
TGTGCCAGTCAGGGGGTGGGTACTAATGAAAAACTGTTTTTT
CASQGVGTNEKLFF
>-|TRBJ1-1|TRBD1|TRBV6-5
TGTGCCAGCAGGGGCACAGGGGTTTGGACTGAAGCTTTCTTT
CASRGTGVWTEAFF
>-|TRBJ1-1|-|TRBV19
TGTGCCAGTAGTATAGCCGTTGAAGCTTTCTTT
CASSIAVEAFF
>-|TRBJ1-5|-|TRBV5-6
TGTGCCAGCAGCTTAGGGGTTAACAATCAGCCCCAGCATTTT
CASSLGVNNQPQHF
>-|TRBJ2-1|TRBD2|TRBV6-1
TGTGCCAGCAGTGAACGGGGGAGGGATCCTTACAATGAGCAGTTCTTC
CASSERGRDPYNEQFF
>-|TRBJ2-7|-|TRBV9
TGTGCCAGCAGCGTAGCGCAGGGCTACGAGCAGTACTTC
CASSVAQGYEQYF
>-|TRBJ2-3|TRBD1|TRBV10-3
TGTGCCATCAGTGTAGGGACAGCCAGCACAGATACGCAGTATTTT
CAISVGTASTDTQYF
>-|TRBJ2-7|TRBD1|TRBV18
TGTGCCAGCTCACCCGGGACAGCCCACTCCTACGAGCAGTACTTC
CASSPGTAHSYEQYF
>-|TRBJ1-2|-|TRBV7-9
TGTGCCAGCAGCCTCGACGGGACTAACGGCTACACCTTC
CASSLDGTNGYTF
>once|TRBJ1-1|TRBD1|TRBV29-1
TGCAGCGTTACTTCTAGCAGGGGGCATACTGAAGCTTTCTTT
CSVTSSRGHTEAFF
>-|TRBJ1-6|-|TRBV21-1
TGTGCCAGCAGCAAAGCGCTTTGTTCGGACAGGGATAATTCACCCCTCCACTTT
CASSKALCSDRDNSPLHF
>-|TRBJ2-7|-|TRBV7-2
TGTGCCAGCAGCTTAAAGAGGCTCAGGGCGAACTTC
CASSLKRLRANF
>-|TRBJ2-6|-|TRBV4-3
TGCGCCAGCAGCCAATCCCAGGGATCCGGGGCCAACGTCCTGACTTTC
CASSQSQGSGANVLTF
>once|TRBJ1-4|-|TRBV9
TGTGCCAGCAGCGTTCTGTGGGGGGGCGGGTCGGAAAAACTGTTTTTT
CASSVLWGGGSEKLFF
>-|TRBJ2-5|TRBD2|TRBV5-4
TGTGCCAGCAGCTTGGCGGCGGGGGGAGGAGAGACCCAGTACTTC
CASSLAAGGGETQYF
>few|TRBJ1-1|-|TRBV2
TGTGCCAGCAGTCCAGGGACATTTGAAGCTTTCTTT
CASSPGTFEAFF
>-|TRBJ1-1|TRBD1|TRBV27
TGTGCCAGCAGTTCGGGACAGACGAACACTGAAGCTTTCTTT
CASSSGQTNTEAFF
>-|TRBJ2-7|TRBD1|TRBV5-1
TGCGCCAGCAGCCCTGGACAGGGTGCGTACGAGCAGTACTTC
CASSPGQGAYEQYF
>-|TRBJ1-1|-|TRBV10-3
TGTGCCATCAGTGTCATACGGGACTACACTGAAGCTTTCTTT
CAISVIRDYTEAFF
>-|TRBJ1-1|-|TRBV5-5
TGTGCCAGCAGTGCGGACTGGAACACTGAAGCTTTCTTT
CASSADWNTEAFF
>once|TRBJ1-1|-|TRBV29-1
TGCAGCGTTGACAGGGACATGAACACTGAAGCTTTCTTT
CSVDRDMNTEAFF
>-|TRBJ2-3|TRBD2|TRBV5-6
TGTGCCAGCAGCTTGGTTGGGCGGGGGGGCCCAGATACGCAGTATTTT
CASSLVGRGGPDTQYF
>-|TRBJ2-7|TRBD1|TRBV9
TGTGCCAGCAGCACCGGGACAGCTTCCTACGAGCAGTACTTC
CASSTGTASYEQYF
>-|TRBJ2-1|-|TRBV5-1
TGCGCCAGCAGCTTCAACCCAGGTCGTGATGAGCAGTTCTTC
CASSFNPGRDEQFF
>-|TRBJ2-3|TRBD1|TRBV19
TGTGCCAGTAGTACAGGAGGACAGGGGCCTTTAGGTTTT
CASSTGGQGPLGF
>-|TRBJ1-1|-|TRBV30
TGTGCCTGGAGTGAGAGGGGGGGCACTGAAGCTTTCTTT
CAWSERGGTEAFF
>-|TRBJ1-3|TRBD1|TRBV7-8
TGTGCCAGCAGCCCAGGACAGGGGGCTGGAAACACCATATATTTT
CASSPGQGAGNTIYF
>once|TRBJ2-2|-|TRBV9
TGTGCCAGCAGCCCCGGTATAGGGGAGCTGTTTTTT
CASSPGIGELFF
>-|TRBJ1-2|TRBD1|TRBV5-5
TGTGCCAGCAGCTCGAACCCGACAGGGGGTATCTATGGCTACACCTTC
CASSSNPTGGIYGYTF
>-|TRBJ1-5|TRBD1|TRBV6-5
TGTGCCAGCAGTGTGACAGGGGCGCCCAATCAGCCCCAGCATTTT
CASSVTGAPNQPQHF
>-|TRBJ2-3|-|TRBV6-5
TGTGCCAGCAGTTACGATGAGGGAAATACGCAGTATTTT
CASSYDEGNTQYF
>-|TRBJ2-7|-|TRBV7-2
TGTGCCAGCAGCCCGACAGGCTACGAGCAGTACTTC
CASSPTGYEQYF
>-|TRBJ1-3|-|TRBV19
TGTGCCAGTAACGACGGACAGATTTTCTCTGGAAACACCATATATTTT
CASNDGQIFSGNTIYF
>-|TRBJ2-7|-|TRBV11-3
TGTGCCAGCCGCGGGCCAACCGGCGAGCAGTACTTC
CASRGPTGEQYF
>once|TRBJ2-7|-|TRBV19
TGTGCCAGTAGTCCCTCGGCAGGGGACTACGAGCAGTACTTC
CASSPSAGDYEQYF
>-|TRBJ2-4|-|TRBV30
TGTGCCTGGAGTGGAGGGAATCGCCAAAACATTCAGTACTTC
CAWSGGNRQNIQYF
>-|TRBJ1-4|TRBD1|TRBV18
TGTGCCAGCTCACCACGGGCAGGGGGCACATCTAATGAAAAACTGTTTTTT
CASSPRAGGTSNEKLFF
>-|TRBJ2-4|-|TRBV7-9
TGTGCCAGCAGCTTATACGGAGGAAACATTCAGTACTTC
CASSLYGGNIQYF
>-|TRBJ2-3|-|TRBV6-1
TGTGCCAGCAGTGACGGTACAGATACGCAGTATTTT
CASSDGTDTQYF
>-|TRBJ1-6|-|TRBV6-5
TGTGCCAGCAGTTACGGCAGGGCTGGGAATTCACCCCTCCACTTT
CASSYGRAGNSPLHF
>-|TRBJ2-5|-|TRBV6-5
TGTGCCAGCAGTTGGCCCCCCGAGACCCAGTACTTC
CASSWPPETQYF
>once|TRBJ2-3|TRBD2|TRBV4-2
TGTGCCAGCAGCCAAGTGACTAGCGGGGGGGCCACAGATACGCAGTATTTT
CASSQVTSGGATDTQYF
>-|TRBJ1-2|-|TRBV13
TGTGCCAGCAGCTTAAGCGCCCGCAGGGGAGTCGACTATGGCTACACCTTC
CASSLSARRGVDYGYTF
>-|TRBJ1-1|TRBD1|TRBV6-1
TGTGCCAGCAGTGCCCCAGGGGGCACTGAAGCTTTCTTT
CASSAPGGTEAFF
>-|TRBJ2-1|-|TRBV7-9
TGTGCCAGCAGCTTATCTGGACAGGGAGGGGGTGAGCAGTTCTTC
CASSLSGQGGGEQFF
>-|TRBJ2-1|TRBD2|TRBV27
TGTGCCAGCAGGCTTAGCGGGGGCCCTGAGCAGTTCTTC
CASRLSGGPEQFF
>once|TRBJ1-2|-|TRBV6-6
TGTGCCAGCACGTCTCCGCAGGTCAACTATGGCTACACCTTC
CASTSPQVNYGYTF